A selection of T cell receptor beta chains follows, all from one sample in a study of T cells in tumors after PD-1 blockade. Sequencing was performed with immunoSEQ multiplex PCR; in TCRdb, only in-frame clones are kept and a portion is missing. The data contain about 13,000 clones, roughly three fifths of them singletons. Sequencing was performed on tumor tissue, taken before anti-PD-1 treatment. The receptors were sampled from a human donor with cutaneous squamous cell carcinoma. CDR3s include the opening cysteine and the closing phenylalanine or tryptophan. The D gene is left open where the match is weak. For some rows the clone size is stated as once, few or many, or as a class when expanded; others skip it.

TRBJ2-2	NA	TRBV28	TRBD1	TGTGCCAGCACCACGGGACAGGGGGTCACCGGGGAGCTGTTTTTT	CASTTGQGVTGELFF
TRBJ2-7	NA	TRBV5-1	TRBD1	TGCGCCAGCAGCTCGGCGGACAGGTCCTACGAGCAGTACTTC	CASSSADRSYEQYF
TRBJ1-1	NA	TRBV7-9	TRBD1	TGTGCCAGCAGGTGGGGACAGGACAACACTGAAGCTTTCTTT	CASRWGQDNTEAFF
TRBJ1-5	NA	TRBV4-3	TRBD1	TGCGCCAGCAGCCCGGGAGGGGGCGCTGGCAATCAGCCCCAGCATTTT	CASSPGGGAGNQPQHF
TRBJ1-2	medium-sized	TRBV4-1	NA	TGCGCCAGCAGCCAAGGCCATACACCGGCTAGGGTCTGGGGAGGCTACACCTTC	CASSQGHTPARVWGGYTF
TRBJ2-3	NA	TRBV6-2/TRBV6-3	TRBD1	TGTGCCAGCAGTCCAGCTGCAGGGGGCGCGGCAGATACGCAGTATTTT	CASSPAAGGAADTQYF
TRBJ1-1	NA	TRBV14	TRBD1	TGTGCCAGCAGCCTAGGACCCGGGACAGGCACTGAAGCTTTCTTT	CASSLGPGTGTEAFF
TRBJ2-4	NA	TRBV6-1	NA	TGTGCCAGCAGTGTGATAACGACAGGGAGGGGAAACATTCAGTACTTC	CASSVITTGRGNIQYF
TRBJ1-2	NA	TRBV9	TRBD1	TGTGCCAGCAGCGTAGGGACAGGCATCTATGGCTACACCTTC	CASSVGTGIYGYTF
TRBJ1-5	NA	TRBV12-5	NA	TGTGCTAGTGTCTCCCCCCCCCAGCATTTT	CASVSPPQHF
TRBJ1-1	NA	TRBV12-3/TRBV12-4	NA	TGTGCCAGCAGCCGGGGCCTGAACACTGAAGCTTTCTTT	CASSRGLNTEAFF
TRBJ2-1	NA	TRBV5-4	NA	TGTGCCAGCAGCTTTAGATTCTGGGGGCCCTACAATGAGCAGTTCTTC	CASSFRFWGPYNEQFF
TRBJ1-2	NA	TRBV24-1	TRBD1	TGTGCCACCAGTGATCCGGGACAGGGTGGCTATGGCTACACCTTC	CATSDPGQGGYGYTF
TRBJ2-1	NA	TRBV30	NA	TGTGCCTGGAGCACAGGGATTTACAATGAGCAGTTCTTC	CAWSTGIYNEQFF
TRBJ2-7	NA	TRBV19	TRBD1	TGTGCCAGTAGTCCCCAACGGACAGGGGGAACCGAGCAGTACTTC	CASSPQRTGGTEQYF
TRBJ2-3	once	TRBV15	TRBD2	TGTGCCACCAGCAGAGCCAGCGGGGGTTCAGATACGCAGTATTTT	CATSRASGGSDTQYF
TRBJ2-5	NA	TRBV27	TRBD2	TGTGCCAGCAGGATCGGGACTAGCGGGGGGCAGACTCAGGAGACCCAGTACTTC	CASRIGTSGGQTQETQYF
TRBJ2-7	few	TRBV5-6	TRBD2	TGTGCCAGCAGCTCACTAGCGGGGGGGCGGTACGAGCAGTACTTC	CASSSLAGGRYEQYF
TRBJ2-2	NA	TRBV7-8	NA	TGTGCCAGCAGCCCTAGGACAGCCCTGAACACCGGGGAGCTGTTTTTT	CASSPRTALNTGELFF
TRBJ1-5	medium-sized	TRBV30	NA	TGTGCCTGGAGGGGGGATGCGGATCAGCCCCAGCATTTT	CAWRGDADQPQHF
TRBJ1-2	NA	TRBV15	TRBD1	TGTGCCACCAGCAGAGATAGTGCAGGGGGTCGCTATGGCTACACCTTC	CATSRDSAGGRYGYTF
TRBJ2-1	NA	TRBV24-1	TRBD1	TGTGCCACCAGTGACACGACAGGGCGGAATGAGCAGTTCTTC	CATSDTTGRNEQFF
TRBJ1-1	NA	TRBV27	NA	TGTGCCAGCAGTCAACACAGGGCGGAGACTGAAGCTTTCTTT	CASSQHRAETEAFF
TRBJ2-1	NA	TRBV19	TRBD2	TGTGCCACCAAGCAGACTAGCGCGAACAATGAGCAGTTCTTC	CATKQTSANNEQFF
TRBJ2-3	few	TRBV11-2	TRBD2	TGTGCCAGCAGCGTTACTAGCGGGAGTGGTGCAGATACGCAGTATTTT	CASSVTSGSGADTQYF
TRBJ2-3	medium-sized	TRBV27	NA	TGTGCCAGCAGCCCCGGGGGAGGTCCCTACACAGATACGCAGTATTTT	CASSPGGGPYTDTQYF
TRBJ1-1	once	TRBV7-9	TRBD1	TGTGCCAGCAGCTCGCAAGAGACAGGGGGTGTCACTGAAGCTTTCTTT	CASSSQETGGVTEAFF
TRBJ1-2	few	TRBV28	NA	TGTGCCAGCAGTAAAGGACTCTATGGCTACACCTTC	CASSKGLYGYTF
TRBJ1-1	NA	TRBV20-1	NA	TGCAGTGGTTCCTGGGGTACTGAAGCTTTCTTT	CSGSWGTEAFF
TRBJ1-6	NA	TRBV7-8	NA	TGTGCCAGCACTCCGGCCTATAATTCACCCCTCCACTTT	CASTPAYNSPLHF
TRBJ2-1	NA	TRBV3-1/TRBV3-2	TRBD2	TGTGCCAGCAGCCATGGGACTAGCGGGAGAGTACATGCGGATGAGCAGTTCTTC	CASSHGTSGRVHADEQFF
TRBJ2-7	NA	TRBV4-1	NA	TGCGCCAGCAGCCAAGGTCCAGGCGGGTCCTACGAGCAGTACTTC	CASSQGPGGSYEQYF
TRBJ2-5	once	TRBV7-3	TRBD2	TGTGCCAGCAGCTTGACGGGACTAGCGGGACCCCAAGAGACCCAGTACTTC	CASSLTGLAGPQETQYF
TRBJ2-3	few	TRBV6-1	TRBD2	TGTGCCAGCAGTGATAGCGGGGCCCCCACAGATACGCAGTATTTT	CASSDSGAPTDTQYF
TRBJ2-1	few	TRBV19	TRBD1	TGTGCCAGTAGTAGACGGACAGGGGCCCGAAAAAGCTCCTACAATGAGCAGTTCTTC	CASSRRTGARKSSYNEQFF
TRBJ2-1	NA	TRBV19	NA	TGTGCCAGTACGAAACAGGGTCCCTACAATGAGCAGTTCTTC	CASTKQGPYNEQFF
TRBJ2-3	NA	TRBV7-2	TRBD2	TGTGCCAGCAGCTTAGTAGGTCGGGGGGGCGATACGCAGTATTTT	CASSLVGRGGDTQYF
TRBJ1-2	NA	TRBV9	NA	TGTGCCAGCAACTCAGTAATGGGTAACTATGGCTACACCTTC	CASNSVMGNYGYTF
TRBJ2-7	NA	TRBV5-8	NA	TGTGCCAGCAGCTTGGAACCAACTGAGCAGTACTTC	CASSLEPTEQYF
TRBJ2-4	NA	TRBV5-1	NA	TGCGCCAGCAGCTGGGGGACGTCCAAAAACATTCAGTACTTC	CASSWGTSKNIQYF
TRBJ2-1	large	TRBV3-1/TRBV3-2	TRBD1	TGTGCCAGCAGCCAAGAGGGGTTCGGGACAGGGTTAGATGAGCAGTTCTTC	CASSQEGFGTGLDEQFF
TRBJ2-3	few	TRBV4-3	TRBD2	TGCGCCAGCGCCTTCGGGGGGAGTCCAGATACGCAGTATTTT	CASAFGGSPDTQYF
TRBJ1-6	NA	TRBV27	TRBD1	TGTGCCAGTCGGTGGAGGAATTTGGGCAGGGGGATTGCCAGCTCCTATAATTCACCCCTCCACTTT	CASRWRNLGRGIASSYNSPLHF
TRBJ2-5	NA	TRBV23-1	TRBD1	TGCGCCAGCAGTCAATCATCAGGGGGCTGTAAAAAGACCCAGTACTTC	CASSQSSGGCKKTQYF
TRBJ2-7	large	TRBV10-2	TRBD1	TGCGCCAGCAGTGGGGCCAGGGGGCTAGACTACGAGCAGTACTTC	CASSGARGLDYEQYF
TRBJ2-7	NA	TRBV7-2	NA	TGTGCCAGCAGCTTAAAGGGACAAGGCTCCTACGAGCAGTACTTC	CASSLKGQGSYEQYF
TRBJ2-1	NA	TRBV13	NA	TGTGCCAGCAGTCCTGATGGGGGAACGGGGTCCTACAATGAGCAGTTCTTC	CASSPDGGTGSYNEQFF